The 11 T cell receptor beta chains reported below all come from one sample, sequenced in a study of cytomegalovirus exposure and HLA in healthy donors. Primers: 60 Vbeta forward and 13 Jbeta reverse. Produced via immunoSEQ multiplex PCR; TCRdb's table is partial and in-frame only. The sample lists over 95,000 clones, over 55% seen once, with 7.5% to 9% in the top ten. Sequencing was done on a sample of PBMCs. The receptor set was obtained from a man aged 18 to 30 in good health and CMV-seropositive.

The genes are TRBV7-9 and TRBJ1-2; D is uncertain. The CDR3 runs 17 residues. Per the germline V gene, CDR1 is SEHNR and CDR2 is FQNEAQ (reference sequence). The V end was cut by 5 bases, the J end by 8 bases, with 27 bases between. The CDR3 coding sequence is TGTGCCAGCAGCCCCCTTGGGCAGGCGGGGTTGATCGGAGGCTACACCTTC. Its translation: CASSPLGQAGLIGGYTF. Drawing the rest from reference TRBV7-9 and TRBJ1-2, the complete variable domain is DTGVSQNPRHKITKRGQNVTFRCDPISEHNRLYWYRQTLGQGPEFLTYFQNEAQLEKSRLLSDRFSAERPKGSFSTLEIQRTEQGDSAMYLCASSPLGQAGLIGGYTFGSGTRLTVV.

The chain couples TRBV7-9 to TRBJ2-1, with TRBD2 matching over 8 bases. CDR3 length: 15 residues. The V gene's germline CDR1 is SEHNR and CDR2 FQNEAQ (reference sequence). The J segment lost 8 bases and the V segment lost 3 bases, leaving 9 bases of the junction unmatched. The CDR3 region has the DNA TGTGCCAGCAGCTTTTCTCGGGGGGGCTGGGATGAGCAGTTCTTC. Its translation: CASSFSRGGWDEQFF.

The chain combines TRBV2 with TRBJ2-5; the D gene is possibly TRBD1 (5 bases). The CDR3 contains 17 residues. Germline V gene data show CDR1 as SNHLY and CDR2 as FYNNEI. The V gene lost 6 bases and the J gene lost 3 bases, with 23 bases spanning the gap. The CDR3 sequence: CASSNDRARRTKETQYF. The CDR3 DNA reads TGTGCCAGCAGCAATGATAGGGCCCGAAGGACAAAAGAGACCCAGTACTTC.

This rearrangement joins TRBV11-3 to TRBJ2-4, with D perhaps TRBD1 (6 bases). The CDR3 is 16 amino acids. Looked up from germline, CDR1 is SGHNT and CDR2 is YENEEA. Trimming took 1 base from V and 4 from J, leaving 14 bases between them. CDR3 sequence (DNA): TGTGCCAGCAGCTTAGGAGATGCCGGACAGAAAAACATTCAGTACTTC. It is translated as CASSLGDAGQKNIQYF.

The CDR3 reads CASSAGTGGLNTQYF. CDR3 coding DNA: TGTGCCAGTAGCGCCGGGACAGGGGGCTTAAATACGCAGTATTTT. The chain couples TRBV19 to TRBJ2-3, with 12 bases lining up with TRBD1. The CDR3 contains 15 residues. Trimming at V came to 6 bases and at J to 7 bases, leaving 8 bases not matched to a gene. Germline V gene data show CDR1 as LNHDA and CDR2 as SQIVND (reference sequence).

The rearrangement uses TRBV9 and TRBJ2-5; tentative D call: TRBD2 (6 bases). The V gene's germline CDR1 is SGDLS and CDR2 YYNGEE. The CDR3 has 15 amino acids. Deletions cut 4 bases from V and 2 bases from J, with 15 bases between. Here the CDR3 DNA reads TGTGCCAGCAGCCCCCAGGGACTTTTACAAGAGACCCAGTACTTC. Protein: CASSPQGLLQETQYF.

The V and J genes are TRBV10-2 and TRBJ2-7, with a tentative D call TRBD2 (6 bases). The CDR3 is 12 amino acids. Germline V gene sequence: CDR1 WSHSY, CDR2 SAAADI. Between the trimmed V and J ends, which lost 4 bases and 5 bases, there was a span of 9 bases. CDR3 sequence: CASSVGGDEQYV. DNA for the CDR3: TGCGCCAGCAGTGTCGGGGGAGACGAGCAGTACGTC.

The chain combines TRBV29-1 with TRBJ1-3; no reliable D call. V was trimmed by 1 base and J by 4 bases, leaving 14 bases between them. Germline-derived CDR1 and CDR2 are SQVTM and ANQGSEA. CDR3 length: 15 residues. Here the CDR3 reads CSVEVIASEGNTIYF. CDR3 DNA: TGCAGCGTTGAAGTAATAGCCTCGGAGGGAAACACCATATATTTT.

The V call is TRBV2, the J call TRBJ1-2; 9 bases agree with TRBD1. V was clipped by 7 bases and J by 5 bases; unmatched bases: 11. Germline V gene data show CDR1 as SNHLY and CDR2 as FYNNEI. The CDR3 consists of 15 residues. The CDR3 coding sequence is TGTGCCAGCAATACAGCGGGACAGGGAATATATGGCTACACCTTC. Its translation is CASNTAGQGIYGYTF.

The genes are TRBV2 and TRBJ2-1; unclear D gene. CDR1 is SNHLY, CDR2 FYNNEI, per germline. V was clipped by 4 bases and J by 0 bases, with 7 bases between them. The CDR3 length is 14 residues. The CDR3 protein is CASSVYSSYNEQFF. The CDR3 DNA reads as TGTGCCAGCAGTGTTTACAGCTCCTACAATGAGCAGTTCTTC.

The rearrangement joins TRBV29-1 to TRBJ2-1, with a weak D call TRBD1 (6 bases). The CDR3 runs 15 residues. Germline V gene data show CDR1 as SQVTM and CDR2 as ANQGSEA. V gave up 2 bases and J gave up 8 bases, with 19 bases separating them. The CDR3 reads CSVENPEGVMDEQFF. CDR3 in DNA: TGCAGCGTTGAAAACCCAGAGGGGGTCATGGATGAGCAGTTCTTC.